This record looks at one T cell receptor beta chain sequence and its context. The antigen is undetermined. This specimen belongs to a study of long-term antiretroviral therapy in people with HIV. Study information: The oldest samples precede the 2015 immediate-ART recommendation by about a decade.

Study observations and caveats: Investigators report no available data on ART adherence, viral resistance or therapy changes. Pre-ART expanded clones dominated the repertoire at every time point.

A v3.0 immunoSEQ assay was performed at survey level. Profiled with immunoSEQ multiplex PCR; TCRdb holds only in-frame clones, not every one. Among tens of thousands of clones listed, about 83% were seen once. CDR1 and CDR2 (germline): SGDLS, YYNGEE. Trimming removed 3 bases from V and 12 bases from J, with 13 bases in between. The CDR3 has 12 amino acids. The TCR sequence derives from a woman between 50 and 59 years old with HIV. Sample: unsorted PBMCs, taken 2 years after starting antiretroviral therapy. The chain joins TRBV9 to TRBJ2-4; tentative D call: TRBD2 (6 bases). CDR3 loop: CASSGDGRTQYF. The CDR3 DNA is TGTGCCAGCAGCGGAGACGGGAGAACTCAGTACTTC. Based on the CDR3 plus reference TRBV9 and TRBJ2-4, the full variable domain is DSGVTQTPKHLITATGQRVTLRCSPRSGDLSVYWYQQSLDQGLQFLIQYYNGEERAKGNILERFSAQQFPDLHSELNLSSLELGDSALYFCASSGDGRTQYFGAGTRLSVL.